This T cell receptor beta chain is from a study of blood T cell repertoires in COVID-19 (dated by TCRdb to 2018 to 2020). Context from the whole study: Samples from collaborators originated in the United States, Italy and Spain and spanned both the acute and convalescent phases of COVID-19. The material from the prospective study consisted of cDNA or gDNA derived from T cells, B-cell-depleted T cells, or PBMCs. The dataset comprised deeply sampled blood TCRbeta repertoires from subjects exposed to, actively infected with, or recovered from COVID-19. The repertoires were released in a freely available public database intended as a resource for research on the immune response to SARS-CoV-2. The samples were drawn from two sources: the first 160 participants of the ongoing ImmuneRACE study, and 1,254 subjects contributed by 6 global collaborators. A de-identified subject ID, COVID-19 status, age in years and sex were almost always included in the sample metadata. Where available, HLA class I and class II types were obtained from metadata supplied by the sample provider rather than from assay-based typing.

Participants in the prospective study were aged about 18 to 100 years, lived in under 30 United States geographic areas, and enrolled through a virtual design. Cohort assignment in the prospective study relied on participant-reported clinical history from a screening survey and a study questionnaire. Recovered participants in ImmuneRACE Cohort 3 were defined as having two consecutive negative NP/OP PCR tests, clearance from a healthcare professional, or resolution of symptoms. Mobile phlebotomists in the prospective study collected whole blood, serum and a nasopharyngeal or oropharyngeal swab from every participant. Participants in the prospective study had the option to provide additional blood draws and questionnaires over a 2-month period. Blood samples from the prospective study were shipped frozen or at room temperature prior to DNA extraction. Turning to this clone: The antigen it binds to is not known. Qualities for individual bases were not recorded, and no much larger clone is one base off.

The CDR3 goes from the cysteine to the phenylalanine over 13 residues. Only the CDR3 DNA is retained, 39 bases long and in frame from the first base. The trim is 0 bases for V and 9 bases for J, with a gap of 6 bases between the germline ends. For CDR1 and CDR2, the germline V gene (reference sequence) lists LNHNV and YYDKDF. General findings and caveats noted by the study authors: The amount of clinical and demographic metadata varied by source and participant and was provided uncurated.

TCRbeta CDR3 regions were amplified from genomic DNA by means of the immunoSEQ Assay, a bias-controlled multiplex PCR. Per the authors' processing: Within the assay, amplification of reference gene primers was used to estimate how many nucleated cells each sample contained. Sequence reads were collapsed and filtered to measure the absolute abundance of every unique TCRbeta CDR3 rearrangement. For each sample, productive Simpson clonality was calculated as the square root of Simpson's diversity index across productive rearrangements. The immuneACCESS repertoire file appears here via TCRdb, limited to in-frame rearrangements. These files lack a portion of the clones; in checked studies, under half of the deficit traces to unresolved V genes, and the cause of the others is not known. V and J calls and clone size come straight from that table; D and trimming were deduced from the DNA. Here the sample has 200,000 or so clones; about 87% occur a single time. The ten largest clonotypes hold about 2.6% of the sample.

This TCR was recovered from a young woman who had recovered from COVID-19. Input material: PBMCs or T cells enriched from blood (not recorded which). The chain is assembled from TRBV15 and TRBJ1-6, with the D gene not clear enough to name. The CDR3 protein: CATSRDPGSPLHF. The sequence in DNA is TGTGCCACCAGCAGAGATCCCGGTTCACCCCTCCACTTT.